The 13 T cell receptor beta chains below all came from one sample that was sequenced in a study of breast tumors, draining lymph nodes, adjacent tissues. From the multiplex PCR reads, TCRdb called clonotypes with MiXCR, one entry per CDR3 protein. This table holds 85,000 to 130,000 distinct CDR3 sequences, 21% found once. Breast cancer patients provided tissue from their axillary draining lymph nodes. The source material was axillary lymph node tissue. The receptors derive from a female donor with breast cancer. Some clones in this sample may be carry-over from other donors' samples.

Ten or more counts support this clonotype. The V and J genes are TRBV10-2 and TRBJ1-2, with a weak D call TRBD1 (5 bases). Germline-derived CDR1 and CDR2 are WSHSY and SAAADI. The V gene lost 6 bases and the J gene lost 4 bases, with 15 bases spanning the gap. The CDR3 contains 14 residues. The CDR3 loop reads CASSSGTEVYGYTF. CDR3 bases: TGCGCCAGCAGCAGCGGGACTGAAGTCTATGGCTACACCTTC.

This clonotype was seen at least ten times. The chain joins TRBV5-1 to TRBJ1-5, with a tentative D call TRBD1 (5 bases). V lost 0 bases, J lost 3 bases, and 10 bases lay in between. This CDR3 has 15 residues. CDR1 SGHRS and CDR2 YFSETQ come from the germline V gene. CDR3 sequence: CASSLAGSDNQPQHF. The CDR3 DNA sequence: TGCGCCAGCAGCTTGGCAGGGTCCGACAATCAGCCCCAGCATTTT.

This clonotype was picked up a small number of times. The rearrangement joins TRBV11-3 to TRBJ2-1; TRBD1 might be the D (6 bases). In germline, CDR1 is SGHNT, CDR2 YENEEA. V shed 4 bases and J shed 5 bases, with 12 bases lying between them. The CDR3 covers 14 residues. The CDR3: CASSSYRDNNEQFF. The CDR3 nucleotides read TGTGCCAGCAGCTCCTACCGGGACAACAATGAGCAGTTCTTC. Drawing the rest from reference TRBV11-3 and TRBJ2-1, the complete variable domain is EAGVVQSPRYKIIEKKQPVAFWCNPISGHNTLYWYLQNLGQGPELLIRYENEEAVDDSQLPKDRFSAERLKGVDSTLKIQPAELGDSAVYLCASSSYRDNNEQFFGPGTRLTVL.

The CDR3 DNA sequence: TGCGCCAGCAGCCAAGCCCCGGACAGTTATCAGCCCCAGCATTTT. Its translation is CASSQAPDSYQPQHF. V is TRBV4-1 and J is TRBJ1-5; a weak D match, TRBD1 (6 bases). V was trimmed by 1 base and J by 5 bases, leaving 12 bases between them. Germline V gives CDR1 MGHRA, CDR2 YSYEKL. This CDR3 comprises 15 residues.

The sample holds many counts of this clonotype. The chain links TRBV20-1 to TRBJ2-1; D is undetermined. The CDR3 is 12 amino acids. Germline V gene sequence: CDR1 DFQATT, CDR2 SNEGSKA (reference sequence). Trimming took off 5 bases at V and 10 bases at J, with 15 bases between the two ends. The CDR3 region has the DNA TGCAGTGCTCCAGACCCCGTAGGAGAGCAGTTCTTC. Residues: CSAPDPVGEQFF.

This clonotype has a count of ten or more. CDR3 loop: CASSLEGARTDTQYF. CDR3 in DNA: TGCGCCAGCAGCTTGGAGGGGGCCCGCACAGATACGCAGTATTTT. The chain recombines TRBV5-1 with TRBJ2-3; TRBD1 matches 7 bases. The length of the CDR3 is 15 residues. Unmatched junction bases numbered 2, after V lost 0 bases and J lost 1 base. Germline V lookup: CDR1 SGHRS, CDR2 YFSETQ.

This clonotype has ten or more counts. CDR3 sequence (DNA): TGTGCCAGCAGTTCCCTCCCCCGGCTAAGGACGGGCGAGCAGTACTTC. It yields the protein CASSSLPRLRTGEQYF. The genes are TRBV27 and TRBJ2-7; D gene ambiguous. Trimming took 4 bases from V and 6 from J, leaving 22 bases between them. CDR3 length: 16 residues. CDR1 and CDR2 (germline): MNHEY, SMNVEV (reference sequence).

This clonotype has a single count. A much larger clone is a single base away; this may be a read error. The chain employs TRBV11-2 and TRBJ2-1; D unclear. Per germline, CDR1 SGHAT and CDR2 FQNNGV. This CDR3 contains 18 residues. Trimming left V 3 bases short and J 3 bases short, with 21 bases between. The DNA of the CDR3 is TGTGCCAGCAGCTTCCGTCCCGGGTCCGTAAGATTCTACAATGAGCAGTTCTTC. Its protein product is CASSFRPGSVRFYNEQFF.

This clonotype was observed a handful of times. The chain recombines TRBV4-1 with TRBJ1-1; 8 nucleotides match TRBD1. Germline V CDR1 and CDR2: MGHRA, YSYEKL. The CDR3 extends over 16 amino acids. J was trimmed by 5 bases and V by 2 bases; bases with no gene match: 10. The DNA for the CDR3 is TGCGCCAGCAGCCAAAACATCGGACAGGGAAGAACTGAAGCTTTCTTT. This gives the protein CASSQNIGQGRTEAFF.

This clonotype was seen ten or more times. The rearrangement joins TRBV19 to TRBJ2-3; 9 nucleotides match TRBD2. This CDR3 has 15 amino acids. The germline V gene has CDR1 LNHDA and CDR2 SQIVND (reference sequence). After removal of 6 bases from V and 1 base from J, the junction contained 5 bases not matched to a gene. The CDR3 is CASSQAGGGTDTQYF. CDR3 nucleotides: TGTGCCAGTAGCCAAGCGGGAGGCGGCACAGATACGCAGTATTTT.

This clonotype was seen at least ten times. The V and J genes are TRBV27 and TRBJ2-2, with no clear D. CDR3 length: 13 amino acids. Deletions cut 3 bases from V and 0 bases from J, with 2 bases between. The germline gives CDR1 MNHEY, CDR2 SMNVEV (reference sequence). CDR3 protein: CASSFANTGELFF. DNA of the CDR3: TGTGCCAGCAGTTTCGCGAACACCGGGGAGCTGTTTTTT.

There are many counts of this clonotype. The CDR3 spells CSATGVTGELFF. The CDR3 DNA follows: TGCAGCGCCACAGGGGTCACCGGGGAGCTGTTTTTT. The chain carries TRBV29-1 and TRBJ2-2, with 7 bases that match TRBD1. Germline assignment: CDR1 SQVTM and CDR2 ANQGSEA. This CDR3 region has 12 residues. The junction had 3 bases not matched to a gene; V was cut back by 7 bases and J by 4 bases.

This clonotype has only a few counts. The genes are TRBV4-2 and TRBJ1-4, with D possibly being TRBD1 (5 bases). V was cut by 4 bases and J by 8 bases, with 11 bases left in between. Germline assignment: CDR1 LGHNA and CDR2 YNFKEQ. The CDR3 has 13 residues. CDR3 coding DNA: TGTGCCAGCAGCCCAGGGTCGGGAGAAAAACTGTTTTTT. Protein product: CASSPGSGEKLFF.